Presented here are 9 T cell receptor beta chains from one specimen sequenced in a study of T cells in Graves' hyperthyroidism and ophthalmopathy. Researchers took RNA transcripts and amplified the TCR beta CDR3 regions from them. The TCR CDR3 first-round RT-PCR relied on the HTBI primer set. TCRdb fed the multiplex PCR reads into MiXCR, producing one record per CDR3 protein. The repertoire has approximately 590,000 distinct CDR3 sequences, approximately 14% of them found once; the top ten carry roughly 7.3%. Input material: blood. The receptor set was obtained from a woman aged 25-40 years with Graves' hyperthyroidism.

This clonotype was seen at least ten times. V is TRBV2 and J is TRBJ1-1; weak D call: TRBD1 (6 bases). The germline V gene has CDR1 SNHLY and CDR2 FYNNEI. V was clipped by 6 bases and J by 5 bases, with 16 bases between them. The CDR3 spans 14 residues. In nucleotides, the CDR3 is TGTGCCAGCAGGGCCGGGACACTGGGAACTGAAGCTTTCTTT. It encodes CASRAGTLGTEAFF. Combining the CDR3 with reference TRBV2 and TRBJ1-1 gives the whole variable domain EPEVTQTPSHQVTQMGQEVILRCVPISNHLYFYWYRQILGQKVEFLVSFYNNEISEKSEIFDDQFSVERPDGSNFTLKIRSTKLEDSAMYFCASRAGTLGTEAFFGQGTRLTVV.

This clonotype occurred many times. The chain carries TRBV12-3 or TRBV12-4 and TRBJ2-7; TRBD1 aligns across 9 bases. V lost 8 bases to trimming and J lost 3 bases; unmatched junction nucleotides: 11. This CDR3 comprises 15 residues. For the CDR3, the DNA is TGTGCCAGCCGACTGAGCTGGGGACAGGGCTACGAGCAGTACTTC. This translates into CASRLSWGQGYEQYF.

This clonotype was observed many times. The gene calls are TRBV2 and TRBJ2-4; D not resolved. V was cut by 5 bases and J by 0 bases, with 11 bases left in between. The CDR3 has 15 residues. In germline, CDR1 is SNHLY, CDR2 FYNNEI. The chain's CDR3 is CASSTGPVAKNIQYF. The CDR3 region has the DNA TGTGCCAGCAGTACTGGGCCGGTAGCCAAAAACATTCAGTACTTC. Drawing the rest from reference TRBV2 and TRBJ2-4, the complete variable domain is EPEVTQTPSHQVTQMGQEVILRCVPISNHLYFYWYRQILGQKVEFLVSFYNNEISEKSEIFDDQFSVERPDGSNFTLKIRSTKLEDSAMYFCASSTGPVAKNIQYFGAGTRLSVL.

As concerns this clonotype: A much larger clone lies one base from this, so it may be a read error. The chain recombines TRBV20-1 with TRBJ2-7; 8 nucleotides line up with TRBD2. There are 14 residues in the CDR3. Germline assignment: CDR1 DFQATT and CDR2 SNEGSKA (reference sequence). J lost 7 bases, V lost 4 bases, and 12 bases had no gene match. CDR3 DNA: TGCAGTGCTACCGGGACTAGGGGTCGCAATGAGCAGTACTTC. It is translated as CSATGTRGRNEQYF.

The rearrangement links TRBV4-1 to TRBJ2-7, with TRBD1 identical over 9 bases. CDR1 is MGHRA, CDR2 YSYEKL, per germline. The CDR3 covers 15 residues. J gave up 6 bases and V 1 base, and 7 bases lay outside the gene matches. Here the CDR3 DNA reads TGCGCCAGCAGCCAAGGGGCCGGACAGGGGAGCGAGCAGTACTTC. It is translated as CASSQGAGQGSEQYF.

This clonotype was counted ten times or more. The chain uses TRBV14 and TRBJ2-1; D is uncertain. The CDR3 loop spans 13 amino acids. The V end was cut by 4 bases, the J end by 9 bases, with 13 bases between. The germline V gene encodes CDR1 SGHDN and CDR2 FVKESK. The CDR3 here is CASSLSIGGEQFF. CDR3 DNA sequence: TGTGCCAGCAGCCTTAGCATTGGTGGTGAGCAGTTCTTC.

This clonotype appeared a few times. A much larger clone sits a single nucleotide away, making a read error possible. The CDR3 does not end in the conserved phenylalanine or tryptophan, so this is likely a read error. This chain connects TRBV30 to TRBJ2-1, with D unresolved. The CDR3 is made up of 14 amino acids. Between the trimmed V and J ends, which lost 1 base and 2 bases, there was a span of 9 bases. Looked up from germline, CDR1 is GTSNPN and CDR2 is SVGIG (reference sequence). CDR3: CAWSGLLTYNEQFS. As DNA, the CDR3 is TGTGCCTGGAGTGGATTGCTCACCTACAATGAGCAGTTCTCC.

This clonotype was recorded at least ten times. The chain recombines TRBV7-9 with TRBJ2-5; the D gene is possibly TRBD1 (6 bases). Trimming shortened V by 5 bases and J by 3 bases, and 13 bases separated the two germline ends. The V gene's germline CDR1 is SEHNR and CDR2 FQNEAQ (reference sequence). CDR3 length: 14 amino acids. CDR3: CASSPRDTEETQYF. The CDR3 DNA sequence: TGTGCCAGCAGCCCCCGGGACACTGAAGAGACCCAGTACTTC. Looking up the rest from reference TRBV7-9 and TRBJ2-5 gives the full variable domain: DTGVSQNPRHKITKRGQNVTFRCDPISEHNRLYWYRQTLGQGPEFLTYFQNEAQLEKSRLLSDRFSAERPKGSFSTLEIQRTEQGDSAMYLCASSPRDTEETQYFGPGTRLLVL.

This clonotype showed up many times. J is TRBJ2-1 and V is TRBV6-2 or TRBV6-3, with a tentative D call TRBD1 (6 bases). Trimming shortened V by 0 bases and J by 2 bases, and 11 bases separated the two germline ends. Germline V gene lookup returns CDR1 MNHEY and CDR2 SVGEGT. This CDR3 region has 16 residues. DNA for the CDR3: TGTGCCAGCAGTTACTCGGGGCAGGGGCCCTACAATGAGCAGTTCTTC. Translation: CASSYSGQGPYNEQFF.